This T cell receptor beta chain derives from a study of neoadjuvant nivolumab and ipilimumab in lung cancer. Produced via immunoSEQ multiplex PCR; TCRdb's table is partial and in-frame only. The table lists 25,000 to 30,000 clones, more than 75% of them singletons, with about 9% in the top ten. The CDR3 runs 14 residues. V lost 2 bases, J lost 0 bases, and 7 bases lay in between. The germline V gene encodes CDR1 SGHAT and CDR2 FQNNGV. Sequencing used tumor tissue, obtained after neoadjuvant nivolumab, alone or with ipilimumab, at or shortly before surgery. The chain combines TRBV11-2 with TRBJ2-5; the D gene is possibly TRBD1 (5 bases). The receptor was isolated from an adult with non-small cell lung cancer. The CDR3 DNA reads TGTGCCAGCAGCTTACCCAGGGACCAAGAGACCCAGTACTTC. Protein: CASSLPRDQETQYF.